Detailed here is one T cell receptor beta chain. Its antigen is as yet unknown. This specimen comes from a study of T cell responses to AZD1222 COVID-19 vaccine. Study-level findings and limits: Vaccine-related CD4 TCRs covered spike, predominating at 160-218 and 743-854. Females made up more of the donors, who were largely white British, and clonal diversity may have come out too low. Repertoires were obtained only post-peak T cell response.

Investigators merged groups given second doses at roughly 4 or roughly 12 weeks. Sequencing was performed with immunoSEQ multiplex PCR; in TCRdb, only in-frame clones are kept and a portion is missing. The data hold 130,000 to 150,000 clones, with 70% to 90% observed a single time. The sample consisted of peripheral blood, taken 28 days after the second AZD1222 dose. This clonotype was obtained from an adult who received the AZD1222 COVID-19 vaccine.

The CDR3 here is CASSMTGGVTNEKLFF. CDR3 bases: TGTGCCAGCAGCATGACAGGGGGTGTGACTAATGAAAAACTGTTTTTT. This chain links TRBV3-1 (or the pseudogene TRBV3-2) with TRBJ1-4; TRBD1 matches 9 bases. V gave up 5 bases and J gave up 2 bases; unmatched junction bases: 6. The germline V gene encodes CDR1 LGHDT and CDR2 YNNKEL (reference sequence). The CDR3 covers 16 residues.